Listed here is a single TCR beta chain. This entry belongs to a study of cytomegalovirus exposure and HLA in healthy donors. V shed 4 bases, J shed 8 bases, and the junction held 9 bases outside the gene matches. This CDR3 comprises 15 residues. Germline CDR1 LNHDA, CDR2 SQIVND (reference sequence). It was with 60 Vbeta and 13 Jbeta primers that the PCR ran. The table came from immunoSEQ multiplex PCR; TCRdb's copy has only in-frame clones and leaves some out. The sample has 150,000 to 170,000 clones; roughly 74% are singletons. The chain uses TRBV19 and TRBJ2-1, with 9 bases that match TRBD1. The TCR originated in a man younger than 35 in good health and CMV-seronegative. Sequencing input: PBMCs. The CDR3 loop is CASSRTGTGLDEQFF. The CDR3 nucleotides are TGTGCCAGTAGTAGAACCGGGACAGGGTTGGATGAGCAGTTCTTC. The full variable domain, in which reference TRBV19 and TRBJ2-1 provide the parts outside the CDR3, is DGGITQSPKYLFRKEGQNVTLSCEQNLNHDAMYWYRQDPGQGLRLIYYSQIVNDFQKGDIAEGYSVSREKKESFPLTVTSAQKNPTAFYLCASSRTGTGLDEQFFGPGTRLTVL.